The 13 T cell receptor beta chains reported below all come from one sample, sequenced in a study of CD8 T cells in Susac syndrome. Random hexamers were used to reverse transcribe an amount of about 0.45 to 1 ug RNA. TCRdb re-called the immunoSEQ multiplex PCR reads through MiXCR, storing one row per CDR3 protein. The sample lists approximately 74,000 distinct CDR3 sequences, 93% occurring once. Sequenced sample: CD4+ T cells from PBMCs. All receptors come from a human donor with Susac syndrome.

In DNA, the CDR3 is TGTGCCAGCAGCGTAGGTCGGGTCAACTACGAGCAGTACTTC. It codes for CASSVGRVNYEQYF. The V and J genes are TRBV9 and TRBJ2-7; D call uncertain. V lost 0 bases and J lost 3, with 10 bases in between. The CDR3 runs 14 residues. The V gene's germline CDR1 is SGDLS and CDR2 YYNGEE.

The J gene is TRBJ1-1, the V gene TRBV29-1, with a weak D call TRBD1 (5 bases). The CDR3 runs to 11 residues. V dropped 3 bases and J dropped 7 bases, with 9 bases sitting between them. Germline lookup yields CDR1 SQVTM and CDR2 ANQGSEA. The CDR3 loop reads CSVEGENEAFF. CDR3 bases: TGCAGCGTTGAGGGGGAAAATGAAGCTTTCTTT.

The rearrangement links TRBV6-1 to TRBJ2-7; 7 positions agree with TRBD1. CDR1 is MNHNS and CDR2 is SASEGT in the germline V gene. The CDR3 runs to 13 residues. V was pared by 5 bases and J by 4 bases, with 5 bases of the junction left unmatched. CDR3 amino acids: CASSPPGQYEQYF. Written as DNA, the CDR3 is TGTGCCAGCAGTCCCCCGGGACAGTACGAGCAGTACTTC.

The V gene is TRBV24-1, the J gene TRBJ2-1; D is uncertain. Germline CDR1 and CDR2: KGHDR and SFDVKD. CDR3 length: 16 residues. V shed 4 bases and J shed 0 bases, with 12 bases lying between them. CDR3 nucleotides: TGTGCCACCAGTGACGCAGGACCTAGCTCCTACAATGAGCAGTTCTTC. As protein: CATSDAGPSSYNEQFF.

This sequence joins TRBV3-1 and TRBJ2-5, with 9 bases lining up with TRBD2. Germline assignment: CDR1 LGHDT and CDR2 YNNKEL (reference sequence). The CDR3 has 15 residues. The trim removed 1 base at V and 5 bases at J, leaving 5 bases unmatched. The CDR3 region is CASSQGTSAGETQYF. The CDR3 bases are TGTGCCAGCAGCCAAGGGACTAGCGCCGGGGAGACCCAGTACTTC.

The J gene is TRBJ2-2, the V gene TRBV5-1, with D unresolved. The germline gives CDR1 SGHRS, CDR2 YFSETQ. V dropped 4 bases and J dropped 4 bases, with 8 bases sitting between them. This CDR3 spans 13 amino acids. CDR3 in amino acids: CASSRTITGELFF. CDR3 bases: TGCGCCAGCAGCCGGACCATCACCGGGGAGCTGTTTTTT.

The chain employs TRBV4-1 and TRBJ2-1; D not certain. V was shortened by 0 bases and J by 7 bases, with 10 bases between the two germline ends. The germline V gene encodes CDR1 MGHRA and CDR2 YSYEKL. CDR3 size: 14 residues. CDR3 DNA: TGCGCCAGCAGCCAAGATTGGCCCCGTAATGAGCAGTTCTTC. This codes for CASSQDWPRNEQFF.

The chain carries TRBV28 and TRBJ2-5; D is perhaps TRBD1 or TRBD2 (7 bases each). The germline V and J ends were trimmed by 2 bases and 4 bases, with 14 bases remaining between them. Germline CDR1 reads MDHEN; CDR2 reads SYDVKM. The CDR3 spans 15 residues. The CDR3 is CASSLPQGGAETQYF. The CDR3 DNA is TGTGCCAGCAGTTTACCTCAGGGGGGGGCAGAGACCCAGTACTTC.

The DNA for the CDR3 is TGTGCCAGCAGTTTAGTCTCTTGGAGGTACGAGCAGTACTTC. Translating gives CASSLVSWRYEQYF. This chain connects TRBV12-3 or TRBV12-4 to TRBJ2-7; D possibly corresponds to TRBD2 (5 bases). The CDR3 consists of 14 residues. V lost 1 base and J lost 4, with 11 bases in between.

CDR3 bases: TGTGCCAGCAGTAAGCGGGAGGAGGCAGATACGCAGTATTTT. This gives the protein CASSKREEADTQYF. The chain joins TRBV7-9 to TRBJ2-3; 9 bases agree with TRBD2. The V and J ends lost 6 bases and 4 bases, in that order; junction bases with no gene match: 5. The germline V gene has CDR1 SEHNR and CDR2 FQNEAQ (reference sequence). The CDR3 totals 14 residues. Complete variable domain (other parts from reference TRBV7-9 and TRBJ2-3): DTGVSQNPRHKITKRGQNVTFRCDPISEHNRLYWYRQTLGQGPEFLTYFQNEAQLEKSRLLSDRFSAERPKGSFSTLEIQRTEQGDSAMYLCASSKREEADTQYFGPGTRLTVL.

The V gene is TRBV19, the J gene TRBJ2-7; either TRBD1 or TRBD2 may supply D (5 bases each). The CDR3 runs to 14 residues. The germline CDR1 and CDR2 sequences are LNHDA and SQIVND (reference sequence). Trimming took 1 base from V and 6 from J, leaving 13 bases between them. In DNA form, the CDR3 reads TGTGCCAGTAGTATAGTCGGGACCTCGGGCGAGCAGTACTTC. Residues: CASSIVGTSGEQYF.

The gene calls are TRBV6-6 and TRBJ2-7; D unclear. V was cut by 0 bases and J by 1 base, with 7 bases left in between. CDR3 size: 14 residues. CDR1 MNHNY and CDR2 SVGAGI come from the germline V gene (reference sequence). CDR3 sequence reads: CASSYSSTSYEQYF. The CDR3 DNA is TGTGCCAGCAGTTACTCGAGCACTTCCTACGAGCAGTACTTC.

This chain links TRBV28 with TRBJ1-2; weak D call: TRBD1 (6 bases). CDR3 length equals 15 residues. Germline CDR1 MDHEN, CDR2 SYDVKM. V shed 5 bases and J shed 2 bases, with 15 bases lying between them. CDR3: CASSPGQWGNYGYTF. Here the CDR3 DNA reads TGTGCCAGCAGTCCCGGACAGTGGGGCAACTATGGCTACACCTTC.